The text below deals with one T cell receptor (beta chain). Its specificity is not known. CDR1 LGHNA and CDR2 YSLEER come from the germline V gene. Between the trimmed V and J ends, which lost 0 bases and 10 bases, there was a span of 16 bases. The CDR3 spans 15 residues. The data stem from a study of cytomegalovirus exposure and HLA in healthy donors. Overall study results and limits: A further, later analysis showed that HLA-associated TCR beta chains (compared with equally common others) were more clonally expanded.

PCR involved 60 Vbeta and 13 Jbeta primers. Data came from immunoSEQ multiplex PCR; TCRdb stores just in-frame clones and leaves some out. The sample lists around 110,000 clones, roughly 79% seen once, with 3.5% to 4.5% in the top ten. Sequenced material: PBMCs. The V gene is TRBV4-3, the J gene TRBJ2-1, with a weak D call TRBD2 (6 bases). The receptor's source is a woman aged 30 to 39 in good health and CMV-seronegative. CDR3 nucleotides: TGCGCCAGCAGCCAAGAAGCGGGTCAGGCAGGGGAGCAGTTCTTC. It codes for CASSQEAGQAGEQFF.